In this sample, the clone carrying this T cell receptor (beta chain) turned up a few times. No antigen is known for it. TCRdb called the reads again in MiXCR, with one record for every CDR3 protein. The sample carries around 310,000 distinct CDR3 sequences, almost 30% recorded once. This specimen belongs to a study of T cell repertoires in cytomegalovirus infection. Study findings and constraints: CMV-specific HLA-C-restricted TCR beta clonotypes dominated the ex vivo response.

V lost 2 bases and J lost 0, with 11 bases in between. The CDR3 length is 16 residues. CDR1 and CDR2 from the germline V gene are KGHSH and LQKENI. This receptor was taken from a human donor in good health (CMV status not recorded). Some clones in this sample may be carry-over from other donors' samples. The sequences come from cultured PBMCs, collected from culture after CMV antigen stimulation. This chain uses TRBV18 with TRBJ2-1; D not certain. CDR3 sequence: CASSPSDLSSYNEQFF. CDR3 bases: TGTGCCAGCTCACCATCGGACCTTAGCTCCTACAATGAGCAGTTCTTC.